This TCR beta chain comes out of a study of blood T cell repertoires in COVID-19. In the study overall: PBMCs, B-cell-depleted T cells, or T cells provided the cDNA or gDNA that made up the material.

The trim removed 5 bases at V and 0 bases at J, leaving 7 bases unmatched. Germline V gene data show CDR1 as SNHLY and CDR2 as FYNNEI. This CDR3 comprises 15 residues. Original analysis: Estimated nucleated cell counts came from reference gene primer amplification. Sequencing used immunoSEQ multiplex PCR; TCRdb keeps in-frame clones, though not all of them. V and J calls and clone size follow that table, whereas D and trimming were derived from the DNA. The sample has over 75,000 clones; over 60% are singletons. The sample consisted of peripheral blood. The TCR was taken from a man in his fifties or sixties who had recovered from COVID-19. This chain connects TRBV2 to TRBJ2-7; TRBD2 matches 7 bases. The chain's CDR3 is CASSPLAALSYEQYF. The CDR3 nucleotides read TGTGCCAGCAGTCCTCTAGCGGCGCTCTCCTACGAGCAGTACTTC.